This T cell receptor (beta chain) was recorded in a study of CD8 T cells in cerebrospinal fluid in Alzheimer's disease. Measured by frequency, this clonotype is medium-sized (0.01 to 0.1%). Germline V CDR1 and CDR2: SGHRS, YFSETQ. There are 17 residues in the CDR3. One entry per CDR3 protein, without DNA, is what TCRdb gives after re-calling the 10x single-cell sequencing reads. Recorded for this sample: approximately 1,500 distinct CDR3 sequences. The TCR originated in a human donor in good health. The sample was cerebrospinal fluid. V gene TRBV5-1 combines with J gene TRBJ2-5; the TRBD2 assignment by TCRdb is unverifiable without DNA. The CDR3 here is CASSLEAVGATGETQYF.